This T cell receptor (beta chain) was identified during a study of T cell responses to AZD1222 COVID-19 vaccine. Regarding the study as a whole: Close to half of all spike-specific TCRs reportedly target regions of the variants that are unmutated.

On this clone: Antigen specificity is unknown.

The germline V and J ends were trimmed by 2 bases and 0 bases, with 5 bases remaining between them. The CDR3 extends over 14 amino acids. Germline V gene data show CDR1 as MNHEY and CDR2 as SVGAGI. Sequencing used immunoSEQ multiplex PCR; TCRdb keeps in-frame clones, though not all of them. The sample has approximately 100,000 clones; roughly nine tenths are singletons. The rearrangement links TRBV6-5 to TRBJ1-3; D is undetermined. The sequencing used peripheral blood, collected on day 0 of AZD1222 vaccination. The receptor's source is an adult in good health. CDR3 amino acids: CASSYGRSGNTIYF. As DNA, the CDR3 is TGTGCCAGCAGTTACGGCCGCTCTGGAAACACCATATATTTT.